This T cell receptor (beta chain) was sequenced for a study of cytomegalovirus exposure and HLA in healthy donors. A multiplex PCR was run with 60 Vbeta primers and 13 Jbeta primers. Measured with immunoSEQ multiplex PCR; TCRdb has only the in-frame clones, and not every one. The table lists 150,000 or so clones, approximately 78% of them singletons. The receptor's source is a middle-aged woman in good health and CMV-seronegative. The sample was PBMCs.

CDR3 sequence reads: CASSPRQERYGYTF. The CDR3, as DNA: TGCGCCAGCAGCCCCCGACAGGAGAGGTATGGCTACACCTTC. The rearrangement uses TRBV5-1 and TRBJ1-2; D might be TRBD1 (6 bases). Trimming pared 4 bases from V and 5 bases from J, leaving 15 bases between. The CDR3 covers 14 residues. From germline, CDR1 is SGHRS and CDR2 YFSETQ.